The rows below give T cell receptor beta chains drawn from one sample of a study of blood T cells in healthy people across ages. MiXCR, run by TCRdb on the 5' RACE reads, gives a single entry per CDR3 protein. The table includes about a million distinct CDR3 sequences, roughly 52% detected once. Input material: blood. The receptors were gathered from a man aged 30-40 years in good health. Each CDR3 is given with its conserved first and last residue.

TRBV4-1 | CASSPRDSATGELFF
TRBV20-1 | CSARDYEGAAKNIQYF
TRBV7-2 | CASSLDGGAGSTDTQYF
TRBV29-1 | CSVGREPWNEQYF
TRBV29-1 | CSAHRGNEQFF
TRBV7-2 | CASSLATGGPYEQYF
TRBV18 | CASSPPFTRNEQFF
TRBV12-3/TRBV12-4 | CASSLAARSNYGYTF
TRBV2 | CASSVGGELFF
TRBV20-1 | CSAAQPGQGASGANVLTF
TRBV12-3/TRBV12-4 | CASSFERHIQYF
TRBV11-2 | CASSSSVANIQYF
TRBV27 | CASSLFRTGGHNEQFF
TRBV7-2 | CASSYRVQETLYF
TRBV3-1 | CASSQVTVTEAFF
TRBV29-1 | CSVADRDSNEKLFF
TRBV2 | CASRELAGYQETQYF
TRBV6-6 | CATHRESSGANVLTF
TRBV4-3 | CASSLERGAPFNEQFF
TRBV20-1 | CSAPGQGQGNTIYF
TRBV28 | CASGGSYEQYF
TRBV9 | CASSVAFRRGPYEQYF
TRBV12-3/TRBV12-4 | CASSFGGLDTQYF
TRBV4-2 | CASSQDGYGLTGWSEKLFF
TRBV7-2 | CASSLSGTINEQYF
TRBV28 | CASTDRDHEQYF
TRBV20-1 | CSARDGVQYF
TRBV13 | CASSPPTSNEQFF
TRBV5-1 | CASSPETGELFF
TRBV28 | CASSNYGRGTPHQETQYF
TRBV12-3/TRBV12-4 | CASSDDRDIQYF
TRBV5-1 | CASSSGTGLGEQFF
TRBV5-1 | CASSRIEAYEQYF
TRBV6-2/TRBV6-3 | CATLREDSQPQHF
TRBV9 | CASSVAPIPGGSTHTDTQYF
TRBV27 | CASRPIGGGPYNSPLHF
TRBV5-1 | CASSLGRARPNEQFF